This T cell receptor (beta chain) was obtained from a study of blood T cell repertoires in COVID-19. Study details: COVID-19 samples, acute and convalescent, were from the United States, Italy and Spain. T cells, B-cell-depleted T cells, or PBMCs provided the cDNA or gDNA that served as material.

Measured with immunoSEQ multiplex PCR; TCRdb has only the in-frame clones, and not every one. The table shows about 44,000 clones, with 80% to 90% occurring only once. Germline V gene data show CDR1 as MDHEN and CDR2 as SYDVKM. The V and J ends lost 5 bases and 6 bases respectively, with 9 bases between them. The CDR3 consists of 12 residues. Sequenced material: peripheral blood. This chain joins TRBV28 and TRBJ2-3; TRBD2 is a possible D gene (5 bases). The sequence was collected from a human donor in a cohort sampled during active COVID-19. CDR3 in DNA: TGTGCCAGCAGTGGGTCGGGGGATACGCAGTATTTT. Protein sequence: CASSGSGDTQYF.